The entry that follows covers one T cell receptor (beta chain) sequence. Per germline, CDR1 DFQATT and CDR2 SNEGSKA (reference sequence). V shed 5 bases and J shed 6 bases, with 10 bases lying between them. This CDR3 is 11 amino acids long. TCRdb keeps only in-frame clones here, not all; method: immunoSEQ multiplex PCR. The data contain 350,000 or so clones, roughly 88% of them singletons. These data are taken from a study of blood T cell repertoires in COVID-19. This receptor was identified in a woman younger than 45 with COVID-19, enrolled during active disease. The chain links TRBV20-1 to TRBJ1-1, with TRBD1 as a possible D gene (6 bases). The sequenced sample consisted of peripheral blood. The CDR3 loop reads CSAGRTAEAFF. For the CDR3, the DNA is TGCAGTGCTGGCAGGACAGCTGAAGCTTTCTTT.